Below are 18 T cell receptor beta chains sequenced from a single sample in a study of beta chain features in type 1 diabetes. Expressed TCRB transcripts were sequenced after all isolated RNA was converted to cDNA. Sequencing used immunoSEQ multiplex PCR; TCRdb keeps in-frame clones, though not all of them. The sample carries about 400,000 clones, roughly 12% recorded once. The specimen sequenced was naive CD4+ T cells from blood. The origin of the receptors is a man aged 18-30 years in good health.

This clone has a handful of counts. The gene calls are TRBV9 and TRBJ1-6; 7 nucleotides line up with TRBD1. Germline V gives CDR1 SGDLS, CDR2 YYNGEE. This CDR3 is built from 17 residues. The V and J ends lost 2 bases and 7 bases, in that order; junction bases with no gene match: 12. DNA for the CDR3: TGTGCCAGCAGCGTGGGAACAGGGGCGCAGGGCAATTCACCCCTCCACTTT. Amino acid sequence: CASSVGTGAQGNSPLHF.

The rearrangement joins TRBV18 to TRBJ2-6; D might be TRBD1 (6 bases). The CDR3 covers 15 residues. The V and J ends lost 6 bases and 3 bases respectively, with 12 bases between them. Germline V gene lookup returns CDR1 KGHSH and CDR2 LQKENI. The CDR3 sequence is CASSYRESGANVLTF. For the CDR3, the DNA is TGTGCCAGCTCTTACAGGGAAAGTGGGGCCAACGTCCTGACTTTC.

The V and J genes are TRBV6-5 and TRBJ1-2; no definite D call. Germline CDR1 reads MNHEY; CDR2 reads SVGAGI. The CDR3 covers 14 residues. With 2 bases removed from V and 2 bases from J, the gap between germline ends came to 9 bases. The CDR3: CASSYGRWNYGYTF. Here the CDR3 DNA reads TGTGCCAGCAGTTACGGCAGGTGGAACTATGGCTACACCTTC.

The V and J genes are TRBV7-2 and TRBJ2-3, with D maybe TRBD2 (5 bases). V dropped 6 bases and J dropped 3 bases, with 13 bases sitting between them. The CDR3 covers 14 residues. The germline V gene has CDR1 SGHTA and CDR2 FQGNSA. In nucleotides, the CDR3 is TGTGCCAGCAGTAGTAGCGCAGCGACAGATACGCAGTATTTT. Protein sequence: CASSSSAATDTQYF.

This clone occurred a few times. This rearrangement joins TRBV2 to TRBJ2-1, with TRBD1 as a possible D gene (5 bases). V gave up 1 base and J gave up 9 bases, with 7 bases separating them. Germline V gene sequence: CDR1 SNHLY, CDR2 FYNNEI. The CDR3 runs to 12 residues. The CDR3 DNA follows: TGTGCCAGCAGTGAAGTTGACAGTGAGCAGTTCTTC. This translates into CASSEVDSEQFF.

The gene calls are TRBV7-6 and TRBJ1-5; weak D call: TRBD1 (5 bases). The length of the CDR3 is 14 residues. V was shortened by 4 bases and J by 6 bases, with 13 bases between the two germline ends. Looked up from germline, CDR1 is SGHVS and CDR2 is FNYEAQ. In DNA form, the CDR3 reads TGTGCCAGCAGCTCAACGGGGGAAGGTCAGCCCCAGCATTTT. It codes for CASSSTGEGQPQHF. Filled out from reference TRBV7-6 and TRBJ1-5, the complete variable domain reads GAGVSQSPRYKVTKRGQDVALRCDPISGHVSLYWYRQALGQGPEFLTYFNYEAQQDKSGLPNDRFSAERPEGSISTLTIQRTEQRDSAMYRCASSSTGEGQPQHFGDGTRLSIL.

The V gene is TRBV7-2, the J gene TRBJ2-7, with D possibly being TRBD1 (5 bases). The CDR3 contains 13 residues. With 2 bases removed from V and 6 bases from J, the gap between germline ends came to 11 bases. Germline assignment: CDR1 SGHTA and CDR2 FQGNSA. The CDR3 DNA reads TGTGCCAGCAGCTTAATGGGGCCGGGCGAGCAGTACTTC. Encoded protein: CASSLMGPGEQYF.

The chain carries TRBV28 and TRBJ1-4; tentatively, D is TRBD1 (6 bases). Trimming stripped 4 bases from V and 9 bases from J, with 21 bases between. The CDR3 runs 16 residues. Germline CDR1 and CDR2: MDHEN and SYDVKM. CDR3 sequence reads: CASSSPSSQQGQKLFF. The DNA for the CDR3 is TGTGCCAGCAGTTCCCCATCATCTCAACAGGGCCAAAAACTGTTTTTT.

This clone was observed a handful of times. The chain recombines TRBV7-9 with TRBJ1-2; possibly TRBD1 for D (6 bases). V lost 1 base, J lost 7 bases, and 13 bases lay in between. Germline loops: CDR1 SEHNR, CDR2 FQNEAQ (reference sequence). The CDR3 is 14 residues long. The CDR3 is CASSLEYRASGYTF. The DNA of the CDR3 is TGTGCCAGCAGCTTAGAGTACAGGGCCTCTGGCTACACCTTC.

The chain couples TRBV19 to TRBJ2-5, with 7 bases that match TRBD1. The CDR3 totals 12 residues. With 6 bases clipped from V and 5 bases from J, the junction kept 3 bases outside the gene matches. Germline V CDR1 and CDR2: LNHDA, SQIVND (reference sequence). This CDR3 is CASRKGAETQYF. CDR3 nucleotide sequence: TGTGCCAGTAGAAAGGGGGCGGAGACCCAGTACTTC.

This clone was counted a few times. The V call is TRBV10-3, the J call TRBJ2-3; 7 nucleotides align to TRBD2. Germline V gene sequence: CDR1 ENHRY, CDR2 SYGVKD. Unmatched junction bases numbered 5, after V lost 4 bases and J lost 1 base. The CDR3 covers 15 residues. As DNA, the CDR3 is TGTGCCATCAGTGGATCTAGCGGAGGCACAGATACGCAGTATTTT. The encoded protein is CAISGSSGGTDTQYF.

CDR3 in DNA: TGTGCCACCAGCAGAGAGGAGGGGAGCTCCTACAATGAGCAGTTCTTC. This encodes CATSREEGSSYNEQFF. J is TRBJ2-1 and V is TRBV15, with a possible D match to TRBD2 (6 bases). The CDR3 is made up of 16 amino acids. The V gene's germline CDR1 is LNHNV and CDR2 YYDKDF (reference sequence). The V gene lost 0 bases and the J gene lost 0 bases, with 9 bases spanning the gap.

The chain carries TRBV29-1 and TRBJ2-1, with 7 bases aligning to TRBD2. V dropped 4 bases and J dropped 4; count of bases not matched to a gene: 1. The CDR3 has 12 residues. Per the germline V gene, CDR1 is SQVTM and CDR2 is ANQGSEA. Here the CDR3 reads CSVGGGYNEQFF. The CDR3 bases are TGCAGCGTTGGCGGGGGATACAATGAGCAGTTCTTC.

This clone has a handful of counts. The chain uses TRBV4-2 and TRBJ1-1; weak D call: TRBD1 (6 bases). This CDR3 has 15 residues. The V end lost 0 bases, the J end lost 1 base, and 9 bases lay between the germline ends. Germline V gene sequence: CDR1 LGHNA, CDR2 YNFKEQ. CDR3 loop: CASSQDIRGNTEAFF. CDR3 nucleotides: TGTGCCAGCAGCCAAGATATCAGGGGGAACACTGAAGCTTTCTTT.

This sequence joins TRBV6-1 and TRBJ1-1, with D tentatively TRBD1 (6 bases). The V gene's germline CDR1 is MNHNS and CDR2 SASEGT. The CDR3 runs 13 residues. V was trimmed by 11 bases and J by 0 bases, leaving 13 bases between them. The CDR3 sequence: CAVRQELNTEAFF. DNA for the CDR3: TGTGCCGTTAGACAGGAGCTGAACACTGAAGCTTTCTTT.

The CDR3 spells CASRQDLANYGYTF. CDR3 nucleotides: TGTGCCAGCAGACAGGACCTTGCTAACTATGGCTACACCTTC. The gene calls are TRBV6-5 and TRBJ1-2; D may be TRBD1 (5 bases). The length of the CDR3 is 14 residues. Germline V gene data show CDR1 as MNHEY and CDR2 as SVGAGI. V gave up 6 bases and J gave up 0 bases, with 11 bases separating them.

This clone came up a few times. The V and J genes are TRBV14 and TRBJ2-2; 7 bases are a match to TRBD1. V shed 3 bases, J shed 5 bases, and the junction held 6 bases outside the gene matches. This CDR3 region has 15 residues. CDR1 and CDR2 (germline): SGHDN, FVKESK. The CDR3, as DNA: TGTGCCAGCAGCCATGCCGGGACAGCTACCGGGGAGCTGTTTTTT. This codes for CASSHAGTATGELFF.

The rearrangement joins TRBV5-5 to TRBJ2-7, with 7 nucleotides matching TRBD1. This CDR3 is 16 amino acids long. V lost 0 bases and J lost 2; bases outside the gene matches: 8. Germline V gene lookup returns CDR1 SGHKS and CDR2 YYEKEE (reference sequence). The CDR3, as DNA: TGTGCCAGCAGCTTGGCTCCCGGGACAGAGACCTACGAGCAGTACTTC. Amino acid sequence: CASSLAPGTETYEQYF.